This T cell receptor beta chain was retrieved from a study of T cell changes during pregnancy in multiple sclerosis (dated by TCRdb to about 2019). Notes on the research overall: In women with multiple sclerosis, the researchers looked at how the T cell repertoire shifted as pregnancy progressed.

Receptor libraries were prepared by the immunoSEQ multiplex PCR assay. The source is immuneACCESS, and TCRdb retained only in-frame sequences with V and J called. Part of the clones is not carried over; for the studies checked, unresolved V genes explain less than half of this, and the remainder is unexplained. A total of about 20,000 clones appear in this sample, roughly 90% of them only once. The ten largest clones add up to 7% of the sample. As concerns this clone: This receptor's antigen is unknown. The record has no base qualities; no much larger clone is one base away.

The germline V gene encodes CDR1 SGDLS and CDR2 YYNGEE. V sheds 0 bases and J sheds 3 bases, leaving 10 bases between their ends. From cysteine to phenylalanine, the CDR3 is 14 amino acids long. Only the CDR3 part of the read is kept: 42 bases, read in frame from the first base. The chain is encoded by TRBV9 joined to TRBJ2-7; possibly the D gene is TRBD2, per 7 matching bases. This sample comprised CD8+ T cells from peripheral blood mononuclear cells, obtained in the third trimester of pregnancy. The receptor's source is a female donor in good health, enrolled as a control in a pregnancy study. The CDR3 loop reads CASSVGGGGYEQYF. The DNA reads TGTGCCAGCAGCGTAGGGGGAGGGGGCTACGAGCAGTACTTC.